The rows below give T cell receptor beta chains drawn from one sample of a study of T cells after posttransplantation cyclophosphamide. The data were produced by immunoSEQ multiplex PCR, yet TCRdb's version contains in-frame clones alone and is incomplete. The sample has roughly 2,200 clones; more than 60% are singletons. The specimen comprised PBMCs, sampled after allogeneic stem cell transplant with posttransplant cyclophosphamide. Source of these receptors: a male patient aged 60 to 75 who received an allogeneic stem cell transplant from a related donor and was CMV-positive. The graft donor may have given rise to some T cells. The CDR3 runs from the conserved cysteine through the conserved F or W. D genes are given only for firm matches. The listing skips clone size in some rows; elsewhere it reads once, few, many or a size class.

v_call	j_call	d_call	clone_size	cdr3_aa	cdr3_nt
TRBV4-3	TRBJ2-1	NA	few	CASSQDSKGNEQFF	TGCGCCAGCAGCCAAGATTCAAAGGGGAATGAGCAGTTCTTC
TRBV27	TRBJ1-3	NA	large	CASSLNQGNTIYF	TGTGCCAGCAGTTTAAACCAGGGAAACACCATATATTTT
TRBV5-1	TRBJ2-2	TRBD1	NA	CASSLGRRRGLPTSNTGELFF	TGCGCCAGCAGCTTGGGAAGACGCAGGGGGCTTCCTACGTCGAACACCGGGGAGCTGTTTTTT
TRBV6-1	TRBJ1-5	NA	few	CASSEWDTSNQPQHF	TGTGCCAGCAGTGAGTGGGACACTAGCAATCAGCCCCAGCATTTT
TRBV13	TRBJ1-3	NA	few	CASSLGTGSSGNTIYF	TGTGCCAGCAGCTTGGGTACAGGGAGCTCTGGAAACACCATATATTTT
TRBV7-6	TRBJ2-7	TRBD2	NA	CASSKAGSGGIFREQYF	TGTGCCAGCAGCAAAGCCGGCAGCGGGGGGATTTTTAGAGAGCAGTACTTC
TRBV4-3	TRBJ2-1	NA	NA	CASSQEVPRSSYNEQFF	TGCGCCAGCAGCCAAGAGGTCCCACGGAGCTCCTACAATGAGCAGTTCTTC
TRBV28	TRBJ1-2	NA	NA	CASSSWGVNYGYTF	TGTGCCAGCAGTTCTTGGGGGGTTAACTATGGCTACACCTTC
TRBV29-1	TRBJ1-1	NA	NA	CSVEREDTEAFF	TGCAGCGTTGAAAGGGAGGACACTGAAGCTTTCTTT
TRBV4-3	TRBJ2-1	NA	NA	CASSQTEYNEQFF	TGCGCCAGCAGCCAAACAGAATACAATGAGCAGTTCTTC
TRBV18	TRBJ1-2	NA	NA	CASSPGANYGYTF	TGTGCCAGCTCACCAGGAGCTAACTATGGCTACACCTTC
TRBV5-5	TRBJ1-1	NA	medium-sized	CASSLEADTEAFF	TGTGCCAGCAGCTTGGAGGCGGACACTGAAGCTTTCTTT
TRBV14	TRBJ1-2	NA	NA	CASSQDPPNRALYGYTF	TGTGCCAGCAGCCAAGATCCCCCTAACAGGGCCCTCTATGGCTACACCTTC
TRBV7-8	TRBJ1-2	TRBD1	NA	CASSLRTGDWSGYTF	TGTGCCAGCAGCTTAAGGACAGGAGATTGGAGTGGCTACACCTTC
TRBV2	TRBJ1-1	TRBD1	NA	CASRDRESTEAFF	TGTGCCAGCAGGGACAGGGAGTCCACTGAAGCTTTCTTT
TRBV10-3	TRBJ1-5	NA	large	CAISDSGLRGQPQHF	TGTGCCATCAGTGATTCAGGGTTGCGGGGTCAGCCCCAGCATTTT
TRBV5-1	TRBJ2-3	TRBD2	few	CASSSGTSGRTDTQYF	TGCGCCAGCAGCTCCGGGACTAGCGGGAGGACAGATACGCAGTATTTT
TRBV11-2	TRBJ2-1	NA	NA	CASSSLTPESYNEQFF	TGTGCCAGCAGCTCCCTCACACCAGAATCCTACAATGAGCAGTTCTTC
TRBV7-9	TRBJ2-3	TRBD1	NA	CASSLSQGWQYF	TGTGCCAGCAGCTTATCACAGGGGTGGCAGTATTTT
TRBV5-6	TRBJ2-5	NA	NA	CASSFQGLQETQYF	TGTGCCAGCAGCTTTCAGGGTTTACAAGAGACCCAGTACTTC
TRBV5-1	TRBJ1-2	NA	NA	CASSLDRTQYGYTF	TGCGCCAGCAGCTTGGACAGGACCCAATATGGCTACACCTTC
TRBV11-2	TRBJ1-6	NA	once	CASSLGSGGNSPLHF	TGTGCCAGCAGCTTAGGAAGCGGGGGTAATTCACCCCTCCACTTT
TRBV5-6	TRBJ2-1	NA	NA	CASSSRRDTLGKEQFF	TGTGCCAGCAGCTCTAGAAGAGATACGTTAGGTAAAGAGCAGTTCTTC
TRBV5-3	TRBJ2-2	NA	NA	CARSLEYLCQGPDTGELFF	TGTGCCAGAAGCTTAGAATATCTATGTCAGGGTCCTGACACCGGGGAGCTGTTTTTT
TRBV21-1	TRBJ2-7	NA	NA	CASSKGGVRLEFYEQYF	TGTGCCAGCAGCAAAGGGGGGGTTAGACTAGAGTTCTACGAGCAGTACTTC
TRBV7-2	TRBJ1-6	TRBD1	NA	CASSHPGQGRLNSPLHF	TGTGCCAGCAGCCATCCAGGACAGGGGAGACTTAATTCACCCCTCCACTTT
TRBV19	TRBJ1-3	NA	NA	CASSSGGGYVGNTIYF	TGTGCCAGTAGTTCCGGTGGGGGGTATGTCGGAAACACCATATATTTT
TRBV19	TRBJ1-2	NA	NA	CASSLGRAGYGYTF	TGTGCCAGTAGCCTTGGGCGTGCGGGCTATGGCTACACCTTC
TRBV6-6	TRBJ2-7	NA	few	CASSYSRAGSYEQYF	TGTGCCAGCAGTTACTCTCGGGCGGGATCCTACGAGCAGTACTTC
TRBV6-1	TRBJ1-6	NA	NA	CASSEWQGGSPLHF	TGTGCCAGCAGTGAATGGCAGGGAGGTTCACCCCTCCACTTT